This T cell receptor beta chain was identified during a study of cytomegalovirus exposure and HLA in healthy donors. About this clone: The antigen is undetermined.

Trimming took 1 base from V and 4 from J, leaving 8 bases between them. The CDR3 runs to 14 residues. Looked up from germline, CDR1 is GTSNPN and CDR2 is SVGIG (reference sequence). Study-wide points: Immune exposure data for these donors was limited to CMV serostatus.

13 Jbeta primers and 60 Vbeta primers were used for the PCR. TCRdb keeps only in-frame clones here, not all; method: immunoSEQ multiplex PCR. The data show 120,000 or so clones, about 84% seen once. The V call is TRBV30, the J call TRBJ1-6; D not certain. Sequenced material: PBMCs. The sequence was collected from a man aged 18-30 years in good health and CMV-seropositive. CDR3 sequence reads: CAWSGGTYNSPLHF. DNA for the CDR3: TGTGCCTGGAGTGGCGGCACTTATAATTCACCCCTCCACTTT.